The entry below gives a single TCR beta chain sequence along with its context. Its antigen remains unidentified. This may stem from a read error, because a much larger clone lies one nucleotide away. Other nucleotide sequences in the sample specify the same CDR3. No patient had received any treatment before thyroid surgery. Using T-cell receptor beta sequencing, the researchers looked back retrospectively at clinical samples from patients, gathered between the early 2010s and the late 2010s. CDR1 MDHEN and CDR2 SYDVKM were looked up in the germline V gene. The CDR3 numbers 13 residues from cysteine through phenylalanine. The kept DNA is CDR3 alone, 39 bases in frame from the first base. V and J lose 6 bases and 5 bases, and a span of 13 bases separates them. The sample is drawn from a study of metastatic and nonmetastatic thyroid tumors (dated by TCRdb to the early 2020s). Study-wide context: Repertoires were compared across peripheral blood and tumor or nodule tissue samples from malignant and benign thyroid patients. Study-level results and caveats: In both blood and tumor samples, TCR beta diversity was reported to be significantly higher in malignant tumors than in benign nodules.

Library preparation used PCR. TCRdb lists the instrument as Illumina HiSeq 4000. High-throughput sequencing was used to profile the CDR3 region of the TCR beta-chain in every patient. The source study handled its data this way. A classifier to discriminate distant-metastatic papillary thyroid cancer patients was built from CDR3 differences across clinicopathological groups. Repertoire diversity was assessed with the Shannon index, and tumor-blood repertoire similarity with the Morisita-Horn index. TCRdb trimmed the raw reads at Q25, called clones with MiXCR and kept productive beta chains. What appears here as the V and J calls and clone size reflects TCRdb's work, not the paper's. This sample comprises about 34,000 clones, 17% of them detected only once. Together, the top ten hold about 7% of the sample.

The chain joins TRBV28 to TRBJ1-2, with TRBD1 perhaps the D gene, on 5 matching bases. Sequenced material: blood. The TCR originated in a female donor with papillary thyroid cancer or a benign thyroid nodule (not recorded which). Some clones in this sample may be carry-over from other donors' samples. The sequence in DNA is TGTGCCAGCAGGTACGGTGGGGGATATGGCTACACCTTC. Its translation reads: CASRYGGGYGYTF.